This paragraph reports one TCR beta chain. Germline CDR1 reads SGHRS; CDR2 reads YFSETQ. The CDR3 sequence is 16 residues long. V was clipped by 0 bases and J by 3 bases, with 14 bases between them. The data derive from a study of radiotherapy plus CTLA-4 blockade in lung cancer. The protocol was immunoSEQ multiplex PCR, while the TCRdb copy is restricted to in-frame clones and leaves out a portion. The sample has about 31,000 clones; under 85% are singletons. The receptor was derived from a human donor with non-small cell lung cancer whose response to radiotherapy plus ipilimumab could not be evaluated. Sequencing used peripheral blood, obtained from a patient treated with radiotherapy plus ipilimumab. V is TRBV5-1 and J is TRBJ2-3; D not resolved. The CDR3 region is CASSLGGASMTDTQYF. Here the CDR3 DNA reads TGCGCCAGCAGCTTGGGAGGAGCGTCTATGACAGATACGCAGTATTTT.